This is a list of T cell receptor beta chains from one sample in a study of regulatory T cells in long-lasting Graves disease. Using its own MiXCR run on the multiplex PCR reads, TCRdb lists one record per CDR3 protein. The sample shows 500,000 to 800,000 distinct CDR3 sequences, approximately 29% of them seen only once. This sample comprised peripheral blood mononuclear cells (PBMCs), obtained when the disease was refractory, from a patient treated with antithyroid drugs. The receptors here all came from a female donor with Graves disease. The CDR3 runs from the conserved cysteine through the conserved F or W. A D gene is named only where the DNA matches it firmly. Not every row has a clone size; where given, it reads once, few, many or a size class.

- TRBJ1-5 TRBV5-1 few TGCGCCAGCGCATTGGGACCAACCGGCCAGCCCCAGCATTTT CASALGPTGQPQHF
TRBD1 TRBJ1-1 TRBV6-1 - TGTGCCAGCAGTGAAGCATTTAAGGGGGCAGCTTTCTTT CASSEAFKGAAFF
TRBD2 TRBJ2-7 TRBV13 few TGTGCCAGCAGCTTGACTAGCGGGAGGAATGGCTACGAGCAGTACTTC CASSLTSGRNGYEQYF
- TRBJ2-7 TRBV11-2 many TGTGCCAGCAGCTCGGGACTTTCCTACGAGCAGTACTTC CASSSGLSYEQYF
- TRBJ1-4 TRBV7-2 few TGTGCCAGCAGCTTCCCCCGTGAGGGCCCAACTAATGAAAAACTGTTTTTT CASSFPREGPTNEKLFF
- TRBJ1-1 TRBV6-1 many TGTGCCAGCAAGACCCTGACAAGTGGGACTGAAGCTTTCTTT CASKTLTSGTEAFF
TRBD1 TRBJ1-5 TRBV28 many TGTGCCAGCACGGGACAGGGTAGAAGCAATCAGCCCCAGCATTTT CASTGQGRSNQPQHF
TRBD2 TRBJ2-7 TRBV18 - TGTGCCAGCTCACCACCGTTAGCGGGAGGTTACGAGCAGTACTTC CASSPPLAGGYEQYF
- TRBJ1-5 TRBV19 - TGTGCCAGTCAGAGGACCAATTTTCAGCCCCAGCATTTT CASQRTNFQPQHF
TRBD2 TRBJ2-4 TRBV29-1 - TGCAGAGCGGGAGGGACCAAAAACATTCAGTACTTC CRAGGTKNIQYF
- TRBJ1-4 TRBV6-1 - TGTGCCAGCAGTAGAACCACGTCCTCAACTAATGAAAAACTGTTTTTT CASSRTTSSTNEKLFF
- TRBJ1-2 TRBV7-8 - TGTGCCAGCAGCCTTTTGGGCAGTCGCGATATGAGGTCGGGCTACACCTTC CASSLLGSRDMRSGYTF
- TRBJ2-2 TRBV27 few TGTGCCAGCAGTTTTCGGGAGCTCGCGTCGAACACCGGGGAGCTGTTTTTT CASSFRELASNTGELFF
TRBD1 TRBJ1-2 TRBV2 many TGTGCCAGCAGTGAAGAGGGCGGGACAGCACCCATCTATGGCTACACCTTC CASSEEGGTAPIYGYTF
- TRBJ2-5 TRBV12-3/TRBV12-4 - TGTGCCAGCAGCTTAGCAAATCGGGGGACCCAGTACTTC CASSLANRGTQYF
- TRBJ1-5 TRBV6-5 many TGTGCCAGCAGTTACTCGGTCGATAGCAATCAGCCCCAGCATTTT CASSYSVDSNQPQHF
- TRBJ2-5 TRBV19 - TGTGCCAGTAGCCTGGGGTCAGCCCAGTACTTC CASSLGSAQYF
- TRBJ1-5 TRBV12-3/TRBV12-4 - TGTGCCAGCTCCCCAGCAGGGGATAGCAGTCAGCCCCAGCATTTT CASSPAGDSSQPQHF
TRBD1 TRBJ1-5 TRBV20-1 few TGCAGTGCTATCAGGGGGAACAATCAGCCCCAGCATTTT CSAIRGNNQPQHF
TRBD1 TRBJ1-6 TRBV6-1 - TGTGCCAGCAGCCAGGAGGGACAGGGGAATTCACCCCTCCACTTT CASSQEGQGNSPLHF
- TRBJ1-1 TRBV28 few TGTGCCACCGACAGCCCCGGGGGGGGAGCTTTCTTT CATDSPGGGAFF
- TRBJ2-2 TRBV2 - TGTGCCAGCAGTGAACGCGGAGGGGCGAACACCGGGGAGCTGTTTTTT CASSERGGANTGELFF
- TRBJ2-6 TRBV9 - TGTGCCAGCAGCGAACAGGGCTCCGGGGCCAACGTCCTGACTTTC CASSEQGSGANVLTF
TRBD2 TRBJ2-5 TRBV7-9 few TGTGCCAGCAGCTCTACGGGGGGAGATAGAGTCCAAGAGACCCAGTACTTC CASSSTGGDRVQETQYF
TRBD2 TRBJ2-1 TRBV25-1 - TGTGCCAGCAGGTTGAGCGGGAGCAATGAGCAGTTCTTC CASRLSGSNEQFF
TRBD1 TRBJ1-1 TRBV6-5 few TGTGCCAGCAGTTACGGACAGGGTAGTAGAGCTTTCTTT CASSYGQGSRAFF
TRBD1 TRBJ1-1 TRBV12-5 - TGTGCTAGTGGGACAGGGGGCCCAAACACTGAAGCTTTCTTT CASGTGGPNTEAFF
- TRBJ1-5 TRBV20-1 - TGCAGTGCTAGCTGGAATATGGGCAATCAGCCCCAGCATTTT CSASWNMGNQPQHF
- TRBJ1-5 TRBV28 - TGTGCCAGCAGCCTGCAGGGCGGGCCCCAGCATTTT CASSLQGGPQHF
- TRBJ1-6 TRBV28 many TGTGCCAGCAGTTTAGGGGGCAGGTGGCCACCCCTCCACTTT CASSLGGRWPPLHF
- TRBJ1-1 TRBV20-1 - TGCAGTGCTAGAGATGGTCGGGCGGAGGCTGAAGCTTTCTTT CSARDGRAEAEAFF
- TRBJ1-1 TRBV20-1 - TGCAGTGCTAGAGGGGGAGGGACTTCTTCAACACCTGAAGCTTTCTTT CSARGGGTSSTPEAFF
- TRBJ1-1 TRBV20-1 - TGCAGTGCTACCGAGGAGAGGACTGAAGCTTTCTTT CSATEERTEAFF
- TRBJ1-5 TRBV28 - TGTGCCAGCAGTTCACGGACTGGTAGCGATCAGCCCCAGCATTTT CASSSRTGSDQPQHF
- TRBJ1-6 TRBV6-1 few TGTGCCAGCAGTGAAGGGGACTCCTATTCACCCCTCCACTTT CASSEGDSYSPLHF
- TRBJ1-1 TRBV27 many TGTGCCAGCAGACTGACACCCAACACTGAAGCTTTCTTT CASRLTPNTEAFF
TRBD1 TRBJ1-2 TRBV29-1 - TGCAGCATCAAGGGGAACGGGGAGACAGGGGACTATGGCTACACCTTC CSIKGNGETGDYGYTF
TRBD2 TRBJ2-7 TRBV10-3 - TGTGCCATCAGTGAGCGGTCTAGCGGGAGCCACGAGCAGTACTTC CAISERSSGSHEQYF
- TRBJ2-2 TRBV2 many TGTGCCAGCATGGGGGGCGAGGCGAACACCGGGGAGCTGTTTTTT CASMGGEANTGELFF
- TRBJ1-2 TRBV28 many TGTGCCACCCAGCCCACACGAAACTATGGCTACACCTTC CATQPTRNYGYTF
- TRBJ2-7 TRBV6-1 many TGTGCCACCGCAGCGGGTCATTTGGAGCAGTACTTC CATAAGHLEQYF
TRBD2 TRBJ2-7 TRBV7-3 - TGTGCCAGCAGCTTAGATTCTAGCGGATTCTACGAGCAGTACTTC CASSLDSSGFYEQYF
TRBD1 TRBJ1-2 TRBV20-1 - TGCAGTGCTAGTGTAGGGGACAGGGGATATGGCTACACCTTC CSASVGDRGYGYTF
- TRBJ1-1 TRBV5-6 few TGTGCCAGCAGCTTTGCTCTGGGTGAGGACACTGAAGCTTTCTTT CASSFALGEDTEAFF
TRBD1 TRBJ2-7 TRBV5-1 few TGTGCCAGCAGCTTAGTTGGACAGGGGTCCCGCGAGCAGTACTTC CASSLVGQGSREQYF
- TRBJ2-5 TRBV20-1 - TGCAGTGCTAGAGTTCCGAGCCAAGAGACCCAGTACTTC CSARVPSQETQYF
- TRBJ2-7 TRBV3-1 - TGTGCCAGCAGCCAAGAACTAGTACTCTACGAGCAGTACTTC CASSQELVLYEQYF
- TRBJ1-1 TRBV20-1 many TGCAGTGCTAGGAGACAGGAAAGGACTGAAGCTTTCTTT CSARRQERTEAFF
- TRBJ2-5 TRBV10-3 many TGTGCCATCAGTGAGTCGTCGCGGGTCCTCCAAGAGACCCAGTACTTC CAISESSRVLQETQYF
TRBD1 TRBJ1-2 TRBV12-3/TRBV12-4 - TGTGCCAGCAGTTTTATGATGGGACAGCAATCCTCTGGCTACACCTTC CASSFMMGQQSSGYTF
TRBD1 TRBJ1-2 TRBV5-1 few TGCGCCAGCAGCTTGGCCGACAGGGGTACTTCCAGCTACACCTTC CASSLADRGTSSYTF